This T cell receptor beta chain was captured in a study of T-cell memory formation after mild COVID-19. Across the study: TCR clusters mostly belonged to single donors.

In TCRdb, the 5' RACE reads were re-called with MiXCR into one record per CDR3 protein. The repertoire holds 470,000 or so distinct CDR3 sequences, with approximately 18% as singletons. This clonotype has a handful of counts. The antigen is undetermined. Study-wide points: Clones that got smaller from day 15 to 85 had even CD4/CD8, while clones growing later tipped toward CD4+.

There are 17 residues in the CDR3. Deletions cut 4 bases from V and 0 bases from J, with 16 bases between. Germline CDR1 and CDR2: SEHNR and FQNEAQ (reference sequence). The rearrangement joins TRBV7-9 to TRBJ1-3, with D possibly matching TRBD1 (6 bases). The sequencing sample was made of PBMCs or a T cell subset sorted from them (not recorded which). The clonotype was recovered from an adult woman who had mild COVID-19 (a few samples of this study predate the infection). Cell type and time point are not known. Here the CDR3 reads CASSYYRDTSSGNTIYF. CDR3 bases: TGTGCCAGCAGCTATTACCGGGACACCAGCTCTGGAAACACCATATATTTT.